The 8 T cell receptor beta chains listed next were all sequenced from one sample in a study of early T cells in non-severe SARS-CoV-2 infection. MiXCR, applied by TCRdb to the 5' RACE reads, yields one record per CDR3 protein. Among 90,000 or so distinct CDR3 sequences listed, about 15% were seen once. The sample comprised whole blood. The source is an adult who was a healthcare worker with PCR-confirmed SARS-CoV-2 infection or an uninfected control (not recorded which).

The rearrangement links TRBV5-1 to TRBJ1-1; D remains ambiguous. The CDR3 is 15 amino acids. CDR1 is SGHRS and CDR2 is YFSETQ in the germline V gene. V was pared by 4 bases and J by 4 bases, with 17 bases between. The CDR3, as DNA: TGCGCCAGCAGCCTATCCCCAGCGGCGGGCACTGAAGCTTTCTTT. Protein product: CASSLSPAAGTEAFF.

This clonotype was counted at least ten times. CDR3 in DNA: TGTGCCAGCAGCTTAGGGACAGGGGGTTATGGCTACACCTTC. Residues: CASSLGTGGYGYTF. This sequence joins TRBV7-9 and TRBJ1-2, with 10 bases fitting TRBD1. CDR1 is SEHNR and CDR2 is FQNEAQ in the germline V gene (reference sequence). This CDR3 comprises 14 residues. V was clipped by 1 base and J by 5 bases; unmatched bases: 1.

This clonotype turned up a few times. The J gene is TRBJ1-2, the V gene TRBV7-9, with D perhaps matching TRBD1 (5 bases). The ends were cut back, 8 bases at V and 2 bases at J, with 12 bases in the middle. CDR1 and CDR2 (germline): SEHNR, FQNEAQ (reference sequence). CDR3 size: 13 residues. The CDR3 region is CASGGGPNYGYTF. The CDR3 DNA is TGTGCCAGCGGGGGTGGACCAAACTATGGCTACACCTTC.

This clonotype came up a few times. This chain links TRBV28 with TRBJ1-1, with 7 bases that match TRBD1. CDR1 is MDHEN and CDR2 is SYDVKM in the germline V gene. Trimming at V came to 6 bases and at J to 6 bases, leaving 10 bases not matched to a gene. This CDR3 comprises 14 residues. CDR3 DNA sequence: TGTGCCAGCAGAACGACAGGGTACTCCTCTGAAGCTTTCTTT. Amino acids: CASRTTGYSSEAFF.

This clonotype was counted only a few times. V is TRBV6-1 and J is TRBJ2-1; TRBD2 aligns across 9 bases. Germline V gives CDR1 MNHNS, CDR2 SASEGT. This CDR3 contains 15 residues. V lost 2 bases and J lost 4; bases outside the gene matches: 3. CDR3 residues: CASSETSGGYNEQFF. CDR3 DNA: TGTGCCAGCAGTGAAACGAGCGGGGGGTACAATGAGCAGTTCTTC.

This clonotype was observed at least ten times. The rearrangement links TRBV27 to TRBJ2-7; no clear D gene. Per the germline V gene, CDR1 is MNHEY and CDR2 is SMNVEV (reference sequence). Deletions cut 5 bases from V and 0 bases from J, with 11 bases between. The CDR3 length is 14 residues. The CDR3, as DNA: TGTGCCAGCAGTGGGCGCGGTCCCTCCTACGAGCAGTACTTC. Translating it yields CASSGRGPSYEQYF.

This chain joins TRBV6-6 and TRBJ2-5; TRBD1 agrees at 9 bases. CDR1 is MNHNY, CDR2 SVGAGI, per germline (reference sequence). The junction had 12 bases not matched to a gene; V was cut back by 2 bases and J by 5 bases. The CDR3 totals 17 residues. CDR3 DNA sequence: TGTGCCAGCAGTTACGGGAGGGGACAGGGACGTGCGGAGACCCAGTACTTC. This encodes CASSYGRGQGRAETQYF.

This clonotype turned up a few times. The chain is built from TRBV7-9 and TRBJ1-1; weak D call: TRBD1 (6 bases). Germline V gene data show CDR1 as SEHNR and CDR2 as FQNEAQ (reference sequence). CDR3 length: 15 amino acids. V was shortened by 5 bases and J by 6 bases, with 19 bases between the two germline ends. The CDR3 DNA reads TGTGCCAGCAGCCCCTTGCCGGGGGCGAGGTCTGAAGCTTTCTTT. Translated: CASSPLPGARSEAFF.